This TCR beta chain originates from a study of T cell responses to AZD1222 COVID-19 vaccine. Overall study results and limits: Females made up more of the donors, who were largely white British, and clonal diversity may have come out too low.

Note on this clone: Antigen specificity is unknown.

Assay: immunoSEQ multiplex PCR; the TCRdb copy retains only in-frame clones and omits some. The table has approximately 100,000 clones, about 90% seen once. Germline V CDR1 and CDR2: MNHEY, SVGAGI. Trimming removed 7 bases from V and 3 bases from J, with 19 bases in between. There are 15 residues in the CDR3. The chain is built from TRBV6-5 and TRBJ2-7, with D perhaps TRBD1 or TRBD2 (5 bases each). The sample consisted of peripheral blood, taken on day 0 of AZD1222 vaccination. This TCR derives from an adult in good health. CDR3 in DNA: TGTGCCAGCAATCCGGGGTCAGGGCAAAACTACGAGCAGTACTTC. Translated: CASNPGSGQNYEQYF.